The 29 T cell receptor beta chains in this list originate from one sample, sequenced in a study of shared clonotypes between healthy human individuals. Repertoires were generated with immunoSEQ multiplex PCR, while TCRdb's copy carries only in-frame clones and drops some. Among more than 550,000 clones listed, about 90% were seen once. The specimen was memory CD8+ T cells from PBMCs. Subset described: CD45RO+ cells pooled with CCR7-negative TemRA cells. Receptors originate from a man younger than 30 in good health. Some clones in this sample may be carry-over from other donors' samples.

As regards this clone: The sample carries other DNA sequences with the same CDR3. The CDR3 sequence: CASSVSGTGELFF. The DNA for the CDR3 is TGTGCCAGCAGTGTGTCCGGCACCGGGGAGCTGTTTTTT. The J gene is TRBJ2-2, the V gene TRBV6-1; D is uncertain. Trimming took 4 bases from V and 4 from J, leaving 7 bases between them. The CDR3 is 13 residues long. CDR1 and CDR2 (germline): MNHNS, SASEGT.

This clone was recorded only once. The rearrangement links TRBV19 to TRBJ2-1; 7 bases map to TRBD1. Germline V gene lookup returns CDR1 LNHDA and CDR2 SQIVND (reference sequence). V trimming: 7 bases; J trimming: 0 bases; junction bases outside the gene matches: 6. The CDR3 is 15 amino acids. The CDR3 bases are TGTGCCAGTACCCAGACAGGGTTCTCCTACAATGAGCAGTTCTTC. Protein product: CASTQTGFSYNEQFF.

The chain couples TRBV28 to TRBJ2-7; perhaps TRBD1 as D (6 bases). In germline, CDR1 is MDHEN, CDR2 SYDVKM. V shed 3 bases and J shed 4 bases, with 22 bases lying between them. CDR3 size: 17 residues. The CDR3 loop is CASSFDRDTRKKYEQYF. The CDR3 DNA is TGTGCCAGCAGTTTTGACCGGGACACCAGAAAGAAATACGAGCAGTACTTC.

The chain couples TRBV6-1 to TRBJ2-7; 9 bases line up with TRBD1. J was trimmed by 5 bases and V by 4 bases; bases with no gene match: 9. Germline V lookup: CDR1 MNHNS, CDR2 SASEGT. The CDR3 totals 15 residues. This CDR3 is CASSGFNRGRNEQYF. The CDR3 nucleotides read TGTGCCAGCAGTGGGTTTAACAGGGGGCGCAACGAGCAGTACTTC.

The chain recombines TRBV28 with TRBJ2-1; D is perhaps TRBD1 (5 bases). The CDR3 is 13 residues long. With 2 bases removed from V and 9 bases from J, the gap between germline ends came to 11 bases. Germline-derived CDR1 and CDR2 are MDHEN and SYDVKM. The CDR3 region is CASSLPRQPEQFF. In DNA, the CDR3 is TGTGCCAGCAGTTTACCCCGACAGCCTGAGCAGTTCTTC.

Points on this clone: Other DNA sequences in this specimen translate into the identical CDR3. V usage is TRBV5-1 and J usage is TRBJ2-7; the match to TRBD2 covers 11 bases. The V segment lost 0 bases and the J segment 3 bases; nucleotides outside the gene matches: 2. The CDR3 length is 15 residues. Germline CDR1 reads SGHRS; CDR2 reads YFSETQ. The CDR3 DNA sequence: TGCGCCAGCAGCTTGGGCCTAGCGGGAGGCTACGAGCAGTACTTC. Amino acid sequence: CASSLGLAGGYEQYF.

This chain connects TRBV19 to TRBJ2-2, with a possible D match to TRBD1 (6 bases). V gave up 0 bases and J gave up 5 bases, with 10 bases separating them. Germline V gene sequence: CDR1 LNHDA, CDR2 SQIVND (reference sequence). The CDR3 is made up of 15 amino acids. Here the CDR3 reads CASSIDRGKTGELFF. As DNA, the CDR3 is TGTGCCAGTAGTATAGATAGGGGGAAGACCGGGGAGCTGTTTTTT.

Of note for this clone: Relative to the germline gene, one junction end is altered; a read error may explain this. The chain carries TRBV7-9 and TRBJ1-2; D possibly corresponds to TRBD1 (6 bases). This CDR3 is built from 12 residues. Looked up from germline, CDR1 is SEHNR and CDR2 is FQNEAQ (reference sequence). The CDR3 bases are TGTGCCAGCACCGGGAGGGGGGTTTCGCTCGCCTTC. Its protein is CASTGRGVSLAF.

V and J are TRBV10-3 and TRBJ2-7; 10 bases align to TRBD2. Unmatched junction bases numbered 15, after V lost 7 bases and J lost 3 bases. Germline V gene lookup returns CDR1 ENHRY and CDR2 SYGVKD. This CDR3 is built from 17 residues. As DNA, the CDR3 is TGTGCCATCAAGGGGACTAGCGAGACCGAGATGAACTACGAGCAGTACTTC. Residues: CAIKGTSETEMNYEQYF.

This chain joins TRBV7-9 and TRBJ2-5, with a weak D call TRBD1 (5 bases). The CDR3 has 15 amino acids. Deletions cut 2 bases from V and 4 bases from J, with 14 bases between. The germline V gene encodes CDR1 SEHNR and CDR2 FQNEAQ (reference sequence). The DNA for the CDR3 is TGTGCCAGCAGCTTACGAAAGGGGTCGGTAGAGACCCAGTACTTC. This gives the protein CASSLRKGSVETQYF. The variable domain in full, with the rest retrieved from reference TRBV7-9 and TRBJ2-5, is DTGVSQNPRHKITKRGQNVTFRCDPISEHNRLYWYRQTLGQGPEFLTYFQNEAQLEKSRLLSDRFSAERPKGSFSTLEIQRTEQGDSAMYLCASSLRKGSVETQYFGPGTRLLVL.

This chain connects TRBV6-1 to TRBJ1-2; 7 nucleotides align to TRBD1. Germline V gives CDR1 MNHNS, CDR2 SASEGT. This CDR3 contains 16 residues. Trimming took 3 bases from V and 1 from J; bases not matched to a gene: 8. CDR3 protein: CASSDRDRLLNYGYTF. Written as DNA, the CDR3 is TGTGCCAGCAGTGACCGGGACAGACTTCTTAACTATGGCTACACCTTC.

The gene calls are TRBV10-3 and TRBJ1-5, with 9 bases that match TRBD1. Germline CDR1 ENHRY, CDR2 SYGVKD. V was pared by 10 bases and J by 1 base, with 8 bases of the junction left unmatched. This CDR3 is built from 15 residues. CDR3 sequence (DNA): TGTGCCACCGACCTTGGGACAGGGAGCAATCAGCCCCAGCATTTT. This encodes CATDLGTGSNQPQHF.

The rearrangement uses TRBV9 and TRBJ2-7; 8 bases match TRBD2. This CDR3 has 15 residues. The germline CDR1 and CDR2 sequences are SGDLS and YYNGEE. The junction had 4 bases not matched to a gene; V was cut back by 0 bases and J by 2 bases. CDR3 DNA sequence: TGTGCCAGCAGCGTAGCTAGCGGGCCTGCCTACGAGCAGTACTTC. Translation: CASSVASGPAYEQYF.

The chain couples TRBV15 to TRBJ2-1; tentatively, D is TRBD2 (6 bases). Looked up from germline, CDR1 is LNHNV and CDR2 is YYDKDF (reference sequence). V lost 4 bases to trimming and J lost 4 bases, with 17 bases between them. This CDR3 is built from 16 residues. The CDR3: CATSTKLVGGYNEQFF. CDR3 bases: TGTGCCACCAGCACCAAACTAGTTGGAGGGTACAATGAGCAGTTCTTC.

The CDR3 DNA is TGTGCCAGCTTGGTATGGGGTAAAGAGACCTCGGAGCAGTACTTC. Translation gives CASLVWGKETSEQYF. V gene TRBV7-8 combines with J gene TRBJ2-7; the D is unclear. Trimming cost V 8 bases and J 7 bases, with 24 bases left between them. This CDR3 is 15 amino acids long. Per the germline V gene, CDR1 is SGHVS and CDR2 is FQNEAQ.

Regarding this clone: Compared with germline, one end of the junction differs, possibly owing to a read error. The CDR3 reads CASSEGTPGQFF. As DNA, the CDR3 is TGTGCCAGCAGCGAAGGGACCCCGGGGCAGTTCTTC. V and J are TRBV2 and TRBJ2-1, with D possibly called TRBD1 or TRBD2 (5 bases each). The germline V gene encodes CDR1 SNHLY and CDR2 FYNNEI. CDR3 length equals 12 residues.

This sequence joins TRBV6-5 and TRBJ2-1; D not resolved. This CDR3 has 11 residues. Germline CDR1 and CDR2: MNHEY and SVGAGI. Trimming stripped 8 bases from V and 6 bases from J, with 8 bases between. This CDR3 reads CASGLGNEQFF. Written as DNA, the CDR3 is TGTGCCAGCGGGCTCGGCAATGAGCAGTTCTTC.

This clone was recorded many times. The V call is TRBV4-3, the J call TRBJ1-1; tentative D call: TRBD1 (6 bases). Germline-derived CDR1 and CDR2 are LGHNA and YSLEER. V shed 6 bases and J shed 7 bases, with 21 bases lying between them. The CDR3 spans 15 residues. Here the CDR3 reads CASRQNRASSLEAFF. CDR3 nucleotide sequence: TGCGCCAGCAGGCAGAACAGGGCAAGCTCCCTTGAAGCTTTCTTT.

On this clone itself: Other DNA variants within this sample encode the same CDR3. This chain links TRBV4-1 with TRBJ1-4; TRBD1 is a possible D gene (5 bases). Trimming took off 1 base at V and 6 bases at J, with 6 bases between the two ends. Germline V gene data show CDR1 as MGHRA and CDR2 as YSYEKL. The length of the CDR3 is 13 residues. The CDR3 sequence is CASSQGGDEKLFF. The DNA for the CDR3 is TGCGCCAGCAGCCAAGGGGGGGATGAAAAACTGTTTTTT.

The chain links TRBV28 to TRBJ2-2, with 8 positions matching TRBD2. From germline, CDR1 is MDHEN and CDR2 SYDVKM. This CDR3 is built from 15 residues. V trimming: 7 bases; J trimming: 5 bases; junction bases outside the gene matches: 9. The CDR3 nucleotides read TGTGCCAGCACCTTAGCGGGATGGGAAACCGGGGAGCTGTTTTTT. Translated, it gives CASTLAGWETGELFF.

This chain connects TRBV7-9 to TRBJ2-7; no clear D. Germline values: CDR1 SEHNR, CDR2 FQNEAQ (reference sequence). Trimming pared 4 bases from V and 1 base from J, leaving 8 bases between. This CDR3 contains 13 residues. CDR3 coding DNA: TGTGCCAGCAGCTACGAGCTTTCCTACGAGCAGTACTTC. Translating it yields CASSYELSYEQYF.

The chain recombines TRBV9 with TRBJ1-5; 7 bases line up with TRBD1. There are 14 residues in the CDR3. After removal of 3 bases from V and 5 bases from J, the junction contained 5 bases not matched to a gene. Germline CDR1 SGDLS, CDR2 YYNGEE. The CDR3 sequence: CASSGGTAYQPQHF. CDR3 nucleotide sequence: TGTGCCAGCAGCGGAGGGACAGCCTATCAGCCCCAGCATTTT. The variable domain in full, with the rest retrieved from reference TRBV9 and TRBJ1-5, is DSGVTQTPKHLITATGQRVTLRCSPRSGDLSVYWYQQSLDQGLQFLIQYYNGEERAKGNILERFSAQQFPDLHSELNLSSLELGDSALYFCASSGGTAYQPQHFGDGTRLSIL.

The chain is built from TRBV6-4 and TRBJ2-6; D may be TRBD1 (5 bases). V lost 6 bases and J lost 2, with 8 bases in between. Per the germline V gene, CDR1 is MRHNA and CDR2 is SNTAGT. The CDR3 loop spans 14 amino acids. The CDR3 DNA reads TGTGCCAGCAGCGACAGACCTGGGGCCAACGTCCTGACTTTC. The encoded protein is CASSDRPGANVLTF.

As to this clone: Other DNA sequences in the sample encode the same CDR3. The chain combines TRBV27 with TRBJ2-1; 13 positions agree with TRBD2. Germline V CDR1 and CDR2: MNHEY, SMNVEV (reference sequence). The CDR3 sequence is 15 residues long. After removal of 5 bases from V and 5 bases from J, the junction contained 3 bases not matched to a gene. In DNA form, the CDR3 reads TGTGCCAGCAGTCCGGGGACTAGCGGGAACAATGAGCAGTTCTTC. Translation: CASSPGTSGNNEQFF.

About this clone itself: A read error may account for a junction end that differs from germline. The chain links TRBV28 to TRBJ2-7, with D possibly matching TRBD2 (6 bases). CDR3 size: 11 residues. Germline lookup yields CDR1 MDHEN and CDR2 SYDVKM. The CDR3 DNA follows: TGTGCCAGCAGTTTAAAACTAGCTTTGCACTTC. Translated, it gives CASSLKLALHF.

V usage is TRBV7-9 and J usage is TRBJ2-3; TRBD2 aligns across 10 bases. The CDR3 is 16 amino acids. V lost 5 bases, J lost 5 bases, and 10 bases stayed unmatched. Germline CDR1 SEHNR, CDR2 FQNEAQ (reference sequence). The CDR3: CASSVSGRAEGDTQYF. CDR3 nucleotide sequence: TGTGCCAGCAGCGTGAGCGGGAGGGCCGAGGGAGATACGCAGTATTTT.

This chain connects TRBV10-3 to TRBJ1-1, with TRBD1 identical over 7 bases. After removal of 6 bases from V and 1 base from J, the junction contained 8 bases not matched to a gene. Germline V CDR1 and CDR2: ENHRY, SYGVKD. This CDR3 region has 15 residues. CDR3 coding DNA: TGTGCCATCAGAAACAGGGGTGTGCAGAACACTGAAGCTTTCTTT. Its protein is CAIRNRGVQNTEAFF.

The CDR3 loop is CASSVGGLASYEQYF. Here the CDR3 DNA reads TGTGCCAGCAGCGTAGGGGGGCTTGCCTCCTACGAGCAGTACTTC. The V and J genes are TRBV9 and TRBJ2-7, with D perhaps TRBD1 (6 bases). The V end was cut by 0 bases, the J end by 0 bases, with 10 bases between. This CDR3 has 15 residues. Germline V CDR1 and CDR2: SGDLS, YYNGEE.

In the case of this clone: The same CDR3 can be traced to other DNA sequences in this sample. V is TRBV30 and J is TRBJ2-2, with D unresolved. Trimming pared 0 bases from V and 2 bases from J, leaving 7 bases between. The germline V gene has CDR1 GTSNPN and CDR2 SVGIG (reference sequence). The CDR3 spans 14 residues. For the CDR3, the DNA is TGTGCCTGGAGTGTATTGGGAAACACCGGGGAGCTGTTTTTT. Amino acids: CAWSVLGNTGELFF.